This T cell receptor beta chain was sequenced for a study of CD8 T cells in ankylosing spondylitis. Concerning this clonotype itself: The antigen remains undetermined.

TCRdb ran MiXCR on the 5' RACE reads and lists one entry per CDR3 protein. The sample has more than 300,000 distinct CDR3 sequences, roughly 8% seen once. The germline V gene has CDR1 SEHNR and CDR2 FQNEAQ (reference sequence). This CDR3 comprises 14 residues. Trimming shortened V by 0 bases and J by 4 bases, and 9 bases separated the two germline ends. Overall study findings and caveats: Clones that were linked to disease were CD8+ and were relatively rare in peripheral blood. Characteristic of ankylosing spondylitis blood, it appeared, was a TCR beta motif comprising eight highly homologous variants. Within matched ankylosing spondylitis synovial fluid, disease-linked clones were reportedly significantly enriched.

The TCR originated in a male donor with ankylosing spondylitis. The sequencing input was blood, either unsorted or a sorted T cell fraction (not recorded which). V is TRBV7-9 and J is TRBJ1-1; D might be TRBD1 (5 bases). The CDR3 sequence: CASSLAARGTEAFF. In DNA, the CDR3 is TGTGCCAGCAGCTTAGCGGCGAGGGGCACTGAAGCTTTCTTT.